Below are 21 T cell receptor beta chains sequenced from a single sample in a study of control samples from healthy donors and cancer patients (TCRdb year 2020). The library was generated by the immunoSEQ multiplex PCR assay. The table comes from immuneACCESS by way of TCRdb, which keeps in-frame sequences with V and J called. Part of the clones is missing from these tables; in studies checked, under half for an unresolved V gene and the rest for unknown reasons. This sample comprises some 66,000 clones, approximately 85% of them detected only once. The ten most abundant clones make up about 5% of the sample. Sequenced input: blood. The receptors shown here come from a man aged 40-49 years in good health.

CDR3 nucleotides: TGTGCCAGCAGCCCCTACATGGGGGACACCGGGGAGCTGTTTTTT. This translates into CASSPYMGDTGELFF. The chain employs TRBV9 and TRBJ2-2; D could derive from TRBD1 or TRBD2 (5 bases each). The V and J ends lost 4 bases and 3 bases respectively, with 13 bases between them. Per germline, CDR1 SGDLS and CDR2 YYNGEE. The CDR3 has 15 residues.

The chain carries TRBV4-2 and TRBJ1-4; D is unresolved. Germline V gene data show CDR1 as LGHNA and CDR2 as YNFKEQ. This CDR3 region has 14 residues. Trimming took off 0 bases at V and 7 bases at J, with 9 bases between the two ends. In nucleotides, the CDR3 is TGTGCCAGCAGCCAAGATCCAGATGGTGAAAAACTGTTTTTT. This gives the protein CASSQDPDGEKLFF.

The gene calls are TRBV11-2 and TRBJ2-3; D is unclear. V was clipped by 3 bases and J by 2 bases, with 24 bases between them. Germline-derived CDR1 and CDR2 are SGHAT and FQNNGV. CDR3 length: 19 residues. The CDR3 here is CASSLRPPRAFHSTDTQYF. DNA for the CDR3: TGTGCCAGCAGCTTGCGCCCTCCTAGGGCCTTCCATTCCACAGATACGCAGTATTTT.

The CDR3 nucleotides read TGTGCCAGCAGCTTATTGGGTAGGGGGACTGAAGCTTTCTTT. The encoded protein is CASSLLGRGTEAFF. The chain links TRBV7-2 to TRBJ1-1; tentatively, D is TRBD1 (6 bases). CDR3 length equals 14 residues. V was cut by 2 bases and J by 5 bases, with 12 bases left in between. CDR1 and CDR2 from the germline V gene are SGHTA and FQGNSA. The variable domain in full, completed from reference TRBV7-2 and TRBJ1-1, reads GAGVSQSPSNKVTEKGKDVELRCDPISGHTALYWYRQSLGQGLEFLIYFQGNSAPDKSGLPSDRFSAERTGGSVSTLTIQRTQQEDSAVYLCASSLLGRGTEAFFGQGTRLTVV.

In its sample, this clone was seen a few times. Other DNA sequences in the sample encode the same CDR3. The chain combines TRBV9 with TRBJ2-7; weak D call: TRBD1 (5 bases). Per germline, CDR1 SGDLS and CDR2 YYNGEE. The CDR3 is 14 residues long. Trimming removed 0 bases at V and 2 bases at J, with 9 bases between. The CDR3 bases are TGTGCCAGCAGCGTAGATAGGGGAACCTACGAGCAGTACTTC. This encodes CASSVDRGTYEQYF.

The rearrangement uses TRBV7-2 and TRBJ2-7, with TRBD2 matching over 14 bases. CDR1 SGHTA and CDR2 FQGNSA come from the germline V gene. This CDR3 comprises 18 residues. The trim removed 5 bases at V and 3 bases at J, leaving 12 bases unmatched. DNA of the CDR3: TGTGCCAGCAGCCCGAATCCCAGACTAGCGGGAGGGAGCTACGAGCAGTACTTC. The encoded protein is CASSPNPRLAGGSYEQYF.

The chain links TRBV5-6 to TRBJ1-1, with 7 bases that match TRBD1. This CDR3 is 15 amino acids long. J was trimmed by 0 bases and V by 7 bases; bases with no gene match: 9. Germline CDR1 is SGHDT and CDR2 is YYEEEE. Written as DNA, the CDR3 is TGTGCCAGCTCGCCGCCACAGGGGATGAACACTGAAGCTTTCTTT. Amino acid sequence: CASSPPQGMNTEAFF.

The chain links TRBV18 to TRBJ1-2; tentative D call: TRBD1 (5 bases). Germline CDR1 and CDR2: KGHSH and LQKENI. CDR3 length equals 11 residues. V lost 3 bases, J lost 11 bases, and 10 bases lay in between. CDR3 region: CASSPKEGYTF. CDR3 nucleotide sequence: TGTGCCAGCTCACCTAAGGAGGGGTACACCTTC.

V gene TRBV12-5 combines with J gene TRBJ1-5; D is possibly TRBD1 (6 bases). The CDR3 has 13 amino acids. V was shortened by 6 bases and J by 2 bases, with 8 bases between the two germline ends. CDR1 is LGHNT and CDR2 is FRNRAP in the germline V gene. The CDR3 here is CASGQGGNQPQHF. The CDR3 DNA reads TGTGCTAGTGGACAGGGTGGCAATCAGCCCCAGCATTTT.

The V gene is TRBV28, the J gene TRBJ1-2; a possible D gene is TRBD1 (6 bases). CDR1 and CDR2 (germline): MDHEN, SYDVKM. Trimming cost V 5 bases and J 4 bases, with 17 bases left between them. The CDR3 spans 15 residues. Here the CDR3 reads CASSLSGTSRYGYTF. The CDR3, as DNA: TGTGCCAGCAGTCTTTCCGGGACATCACGCTATGGCTACACCTTC.

This clone was detected once. CDR3 in amino acids: CASSSGTVNTEAFF. The CDR3 DNA reads as TGTGCCAGCAGCTCAGGGACAGTGAACACTGAAGCTTTCTTT. This sequence joins TRBV7-2 and TRBJ1-1; TRBD1 matches 7 bases. Germline V gene sequence: CDR1 SGHTA, CDR2 FQGNSA. After removal of 4 bases from V and 0 bases from J, the junction contained 2 bases not matched to a gene. The CDR3 is 14 amino acids.

The chain has TRBV2 and TRBJ1-2; maybe TRBD1 (5 bases). The germline gives CDR1 SNHLY, CDR2 FYNNEI. V dropped 3 bases and J dropped 4 bases, with 9 bases sitting between them. This CDR3 region has 13 residues. The CDR3 sequence is CASSEGDGYGYTF. The CDR3 bases are TGTGCCAGCAGTGAGGGGGATGGCTATGGCTACACCTTC.

Concerning this clone: The identical CDR3 is also encoded by other nucleotide sequences in the sample. V gene TRBV7-3 combines with J gene TRBJ2-6, with TRBD1 matching 9 bases. The CDR3 has 18 residues. Trimming removed 4 bases from V and 4 bases from J; junction bases left unmatched: 11. Germline CDR1 and CDR2: SGHTA and FQGTGA. CDR3 DNA sequence: TGTGCCAGCAGCTCATCCGGGACAGGGCGGCGGGGGGCCAACGTCCTGACTTTC. Amino acid sequence: CASSSSGTGRRGANVLTF.

V and J are TRBV6-2 or TRBV6-3 and TRBJ1-1; no reliable D call. V was clipped by 2 bases and J by 0 bases, with 7 bases between them. CDR1 and CDR2 from the germline V gene are MNHEY and SVGEGT. The CDR3 spans 14 residues. The CDR3 reads CASSYVELNTEAFF. CDR3 nucleotide sequence: TGTGCCAGCAGTTACGTAGAACTGAACACTGAAGCTTTCTTT.

This clone was seen just once. The chain combines TRBV29-1 with TRBJ2-7; D gene uncertain. V was cut by 0 bases and J by 1 base, with 7 bases left in between. The CDR3 length is 13 residues. The germline V gene has CDR1 SQVTM and CDR2 ANQGSEA. CDR3 loop: CSVEDGGSYEQYF. As DNA, the CDR3 is TGCAGCGTTGAAGATGGCGGATCCTACGAGCAGTACTTC.

V is TRBV6-4 and J is TRBJ2-1, with TRBD2 identical over 13 bases. There are 14 residues in the CDR3. Germline-derived CDR1 and CDR2 are MRHNA and SNTAGT. J lost 8 bases, V lost 8 bases, and 6 bases had no gene match. CDR3 sequence: CASAAGTSGDEQFF. The CDR3 DNA reads as TGTGCCAGCGCCGCGGGGACTAGCGGGGATGAGCAGTTCTTC.

This chain connects TRBV1 to TRBJ2-1; TRBD2 was called by the table and not checked on the DNA. TRBV1 counts as a pseudogene. The CDR3 has 13 residues. This CDR3 is CTSERESYNEQFF. The CDR3, as DNA: TGCACCAGCGAGCGGGAGTCCTACAATGAGCAGTTCTTC.

The chain carries TRBV29-1 and TRBJ2-7; a weak D match, TRBD2 (6 bases). The CDR3 is made up of 12 amino acids. The germline V gene has CDR1 SQVTM and CDR2 ANQGSEA. Trimming left V 6 bases short and J 2 bases short, with 11 bases between. CDR3 region: CSVGWEAYEQYF. In DNA, the CDR3 is TGCAGCGTGGGATGGGAGGCCTACGAGCAGTACTTC.

The rearrangement uses TRBV14 and TRBJ1-1, with TRBD1 as a possible D gene (5 bases). The germline CDR1 and CDR2 sequences are SGHDN and FVKESK. V lost 4 bases and J 1 base, leaving 7 bases between the germline ends. The CDR3 spans 13 residues. The chain's CDR3 is CASSRQTNTEAFF. The CDR3 DNA reads TGTGCCAGCAGCCGACAGACGAACACTGAAGCTTTCTTT.

For the CDR3, the DNA is TGTGCCAGCAGTTTCATTGATAATGAAAAACTGTTTTTT. Protein: CASSFIDNEKLFF. V is TRBV28 and J is TRBJ1-4; D unclear. The CDR3 has 13 amino acids. V lost 3 bases to trimming and J lost 4 bases, with 6 bases between them. The germline CDR1 and CDR2 sequences are MDHEN and SYDVKM.

The rearrangement links TRBV30 to TRBJ2-2, with 16 positions matching TRBD2. V gave up 2 bases and J gave up 6 bases; unmatched junction bases: 6. The V gene's germline CDR1 is GTSNPN and CDR2 SVGIG (reference sequence). This CDR3 is built from 17 residues. CDR3 region: CAWSPGLAGGMAGELFF. In DNA, the CDR3 is TGTGCCTGGAGTCCGGGACTAGCGGGAGGGATGGCCGGGGAGCTGTTTTTT.